This T cell receptor (beta chain) originates from a study of T cell responses to AZD1222 COVID-19 vaccine. Looked up from germline, CDR1 is MNHNY and CDR2 is SVGAGI (reference sequence). The CDR3 consists of 10 residues. Trimming removed 8 bases at V and 3 bases at J, with 3 bases between. Study-level points and caveats: Across spike, vaccine-associated CD4 TCRs were found, dominant at 160-218 and 743-854. Seropositivity was recorded at baseline in only five to seven AZD1222 recipients. Reports indicate that nearly half of spike-specific TCRs are directed at unmutated variant regions. Spike-specific TCR breadth and depth grew following two AZD1222 doses.

Profiled with immunoSEQ multiplex PCR; TCRdb holds only in-frame clones, not every one. The table shows around 140,000 clones, with approximately 86% occurring only once. Notes on this clone: Its cognate antigen is unknown.

The receptor's source is an adult who received the MenACWY meningococcal vaccine as a control. The sequenced sample was peripheral blood, obtained 28 days after the second dose of the MenACWY control vaccine. This chain links TRBV6-6 with TRBJ2-3; D remains unclear. CDR3 residues: CASGTDTQYF. CDR3 coding DNA: TGTGCCAGCGGGACAGATACGCAGTATTTT.